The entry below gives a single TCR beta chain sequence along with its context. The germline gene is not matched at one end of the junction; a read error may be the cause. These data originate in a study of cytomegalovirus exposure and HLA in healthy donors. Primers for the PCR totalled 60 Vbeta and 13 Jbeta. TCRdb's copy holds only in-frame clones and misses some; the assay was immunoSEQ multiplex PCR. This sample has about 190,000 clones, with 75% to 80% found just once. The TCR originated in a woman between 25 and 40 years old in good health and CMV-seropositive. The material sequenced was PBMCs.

The CDR3 DNA is TGTGCCAGCAGTGAAGCGGAGGCAGTGGCCTTCTTC. It yields the protein CASSEAEAVAFF. The chain uses TRBV2 and TRBJ1-2; D gene uncertain. Germline V gene lookup returns CDR1 SNHLY and CDR2 FYNNEI. The CDR3 is made up of 12 amino acids. Full variable domain (missing parts from reference TRBV2 and TRBJ1-2): EPEVTQTPSHQVTQMGQEVILRCVPISNHLYFYWYRQILGQKVEFLVSFYNNEISEKSEIFDDQFSVERPDGSNFTLKIRSTKLEDSAMYFCASSEAEAVAFFGSGTRLTVV.